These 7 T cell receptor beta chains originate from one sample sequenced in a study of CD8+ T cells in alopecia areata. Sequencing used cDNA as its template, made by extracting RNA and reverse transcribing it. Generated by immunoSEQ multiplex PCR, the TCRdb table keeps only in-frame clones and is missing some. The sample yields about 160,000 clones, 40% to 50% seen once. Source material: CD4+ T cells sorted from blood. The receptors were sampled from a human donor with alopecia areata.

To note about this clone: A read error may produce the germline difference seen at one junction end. CDR3: CASSRLAGGPEQFF. CDR3 in DNA: TGTGCTAGCAGCCGACTAGCGGGAGGACCTGAGCAGTTCTTC. This chain links TRBV7-7 with TRBJ2-1; 13 nucleotides agree with TRBD2. The CDR3 covers 14 residues. Germline CDR1 is SSHAT and CDR2 is FNYEAQ (reference sequence).

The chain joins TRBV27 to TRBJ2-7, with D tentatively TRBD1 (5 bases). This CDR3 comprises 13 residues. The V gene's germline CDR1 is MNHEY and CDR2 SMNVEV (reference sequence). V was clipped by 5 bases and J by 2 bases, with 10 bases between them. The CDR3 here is CASSPRTPYEQYF. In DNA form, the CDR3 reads TGTGCCAGCAGTCCCCGGACACCCTACGAGCAGTACTTC.

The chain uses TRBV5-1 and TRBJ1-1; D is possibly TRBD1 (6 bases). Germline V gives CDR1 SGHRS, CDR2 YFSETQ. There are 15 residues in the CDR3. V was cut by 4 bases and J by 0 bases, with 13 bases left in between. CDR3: CASSPGTLMNTEAFF. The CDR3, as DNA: TGCGCCAGCAGCCCCGGGACATTGATGAACACTGAAGCTTTCTTT.

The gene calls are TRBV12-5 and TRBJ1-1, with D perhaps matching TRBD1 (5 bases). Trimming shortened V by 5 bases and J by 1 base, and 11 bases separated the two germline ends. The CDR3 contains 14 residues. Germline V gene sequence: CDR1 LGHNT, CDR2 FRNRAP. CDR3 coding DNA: TGTGCTAGTGGTCCCGGGACGGAGAACACTGAAGCTTTCTTT. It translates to CASGPGTENTEAFF.

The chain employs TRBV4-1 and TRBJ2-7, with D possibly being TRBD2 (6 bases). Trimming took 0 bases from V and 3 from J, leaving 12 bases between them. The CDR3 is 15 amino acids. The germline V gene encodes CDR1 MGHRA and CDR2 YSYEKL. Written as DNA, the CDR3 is TGCGCCAGCAGCCAAGATATAGCGGAAGACTACGAGCAGTACTTC. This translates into CASSQDIAEDYEQYF.

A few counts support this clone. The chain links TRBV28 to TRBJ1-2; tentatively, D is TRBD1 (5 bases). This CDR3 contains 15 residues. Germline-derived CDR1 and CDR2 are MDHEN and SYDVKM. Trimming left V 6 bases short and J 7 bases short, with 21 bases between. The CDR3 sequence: CASSLVGMQGGGYTF. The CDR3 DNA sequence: TGTGCCAGCAGCTTAGTAGGCATGCAGGGTGGTGGCTACACCTTC.

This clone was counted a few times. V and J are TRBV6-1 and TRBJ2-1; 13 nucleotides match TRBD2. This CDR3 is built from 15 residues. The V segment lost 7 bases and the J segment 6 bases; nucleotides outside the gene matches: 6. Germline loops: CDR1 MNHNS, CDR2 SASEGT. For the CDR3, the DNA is TGTGCCAGCAACCAACTAGCGGGAGGGCCCAATGAGCAGTTCTTC. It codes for CASNQLAGGPNEQFF.